This T cell receptor (beta chain) originates from a study of blood T cell repertoires in COVID-19. The overall study: T cells, B-cell-depleted T cells, or PBMCs supplied cDNA or gDNA.

As handled by the study authors: Reference gene primer amplification gave estimated nucleated cell counts. Produced via immunoSEQ multiplex PCR; TCRdb's table is partial and in-frame only. The D gene and trimming were derived from the DNA, and the V and J assignments and clone size from that table. The sample has hundreds of thousands of clones; approximately 91% are singletons. CDR3 size: 14 residues. V was pared by 0 bases and J by 7 bases, with 11 bases between. Germline CDR1 reads LGHNA; CDR2 reads YNFKEQ. The sequenced material came from peripheral blood. This receptor was identified in a man aged 35 to 55 with acute or convalescent COVID-19. The chain recombines TRBV4-2 with TRBJ2-3; D is ambiguous. The CDR3: CASSQDPLYNTQYF. The CDR3 DNA follows: TGTGCCAGCAGCCAAGACCCCCTTTATAATACGCAGTATTTT.